Sequencing of this TCR beta chain was carried out in a study of regulatory T cells in long-lasting Graves disease. Whole-study findings and limits: The study found TRBV28, TRBJ1-2 and TRBJ2-5 favored in persistent disease. Rather than thyroid tissue, only peripheral blood underwent study.

This clonotype was recorded at least ten times. Its antigen remains unknown. Sequencing libraries for TCR beta were prepared with iRepertoire HTBI primers and Arm-PCR of CDR3 regions. TCRdb processed the multiplex PCR reads anew with MiXCR; each CDR3 protein has one entry. The sample holds 500,000 to 700,000 distinct CDR3 sequences; around 15% are singletons and the top ten take 15% to 20%. Looked up from germline, CDR1 is SGDLS and CDR2 is YYNGEE. Trimming took 3 bases from V and 1 from J, leaving 15 bases between them. The CDR3 length is 16 residues. Time point denoted: newly diagnosed GD, antithyroid drugs for less than 3 months. Construction of the TCR library relied on RNA isolated from PBMCs. Patients hailed from an endocrinology department in Xi'an, China. The sample was also reused in another study, on T cells in Graves' hyperthyroidism and ophthalmopathy. In that study: In the first-round RT-PCR of the TCR CDR3, the HTBI primer set was used.

This rearrangement joins TRBV9 to TRBJ2-3; tentatively, D is TRBD2 (6 bases). The sequencing here drew on peripheral blood mononuclear cells (PBMCs), taken at new diagnosis, from a patient treated with antithyroid drugs. This clonotype originated in a woman aged 30 to 39 with Graves disease. This CDR3 reads CASSEPRSGRTDTQYF. CDR3 bases: TGTGCCAGCAGCGAGCCGAGGAGCGGGCGCACAGATACGCAGTATTTT.